Shown below are 29 T cell receptor beta chains from a single sample sequenced in a study of cytomegalovirus exposure and HLA in healthy donors. The PCR had 60 Vbeta and 13 Jbeta primers. Only in-frame clones appear in the TCRdb table, and some are missing; sequencing was by immunoSEQ multiplex PCR. Counted here are about 120,000 clones, about 70% occurring once; the ten biggest clones make up approximately 2%. The sequenced material came from PBMCs. These TCRs come from a human donor in good health.

A remark on this clone: In the same sample, other DNA sequences code for this CDR3. The rearrangement links TRBV4-3 to TRBJ2-3; the match to TRBD2 covers 10 bases. The trim removed 0 bases at V and 1 base at J, leaving 1 base unmatched. Germline CDR1 LGHNA, CDR2 YSLEER. The CDR3 covers 16 residues. The CDR3 coding sequence is TGCGCCAGCAGCCAAGATCTAGCGGGGGGCACAGATACGCAGTATTTT. Translation: CASSQDLAGGTDTQYF.

The chain combines TRBV4-1 with TRBJ2-7; TRBD1 aligns across 9 bases. The CDR3 consists of 14 residues. Germline loops: CDR1 MGHRA, CDR2 YSYEKL. V lost 1 base to trimming and J lost 3 bases; unmatched junction nucleotides: 1. This CDR3 is CASSQATGGYEQYF. The DNA of the CDR3 is TGCGCCAGCAGCCAAGCGACAGGGGGCTACGAGCAGTACTTC.

This clone has a handful of counts. J is TRBJ2-2 and V is TRBV19, with 8 bases fitting TRBD1. Germline lookup yields CDR1 LNHDA and CDR2 SQIVND (reference sequence). The V gene end was trimmed by 3 bases and the J gene end by 5 bases; junction bases not matched to a gene: 5. The CDR3 has 15 amino acids. The CDR3, as DNA: TGTGCCAGTAGTATCCCCAGGGGGCGAACCGGGGAGCTGTTTTTT. This sequence encodes CASSIPRGRTGELFF.

In this sample, this clone turned up once. The chain is built from TRBV7-2 and TRBJ2-5; 7 bases align to TRBD2. CDR1 is SGHTA and CDR2 is FQGNSA in the germline V gene. This CDR3 is 14 amino acids long. Losses at the gene ends were 5 bases for V and 3 bases for J; bases not matched to a gene: 6. CDR3 protein: CASSQGLREETQYF. Written as DNA, the CDR3 is TGTGCCAGCAGCCAGGGACTAAGGGAAGAGACCCAGTACTTC.

This chain connects TRBV18 to TRBJ1-4; 7 bases agree with TRBD1. The trim removed 3 bases at V and 4 bases at J, leaving 5 bases unmatched. The CDR3 totals 15 residues. Per germline, CDR1 KGHSH and CDR2 LQKENI. The CDR3 reads CASSPTGTSNEKLFF. CDR3 nucleotide sequence: TGTGCCAGCTCACCGACAGGGACCAGTAATGAAAAACTGTTTTTT.

The CDR3 DNA is TGTGCCAGTAGTATACCCGGGGGACAGCCGCAAGAGCAGTACTTC. This codes for CASSIPGGQPQEQYF. This chain joins TRBV19 and TRBJ2-7, with D possibly matching TRBD1 (7 bases). The CDR3 extends over 15 amino acids. Germline V gene sequence: CDR1 LNHDA, CDR2 SQIVND (reference sequence). Between the trimmed V and J ends, which lost 2 bases and 7 bases, there was a span of 18 bases.

The V gene is TRBV2, the J gene TRBJ1-1, with TRBD1 identical over 7 bases. The V gene's germline CDR1 is SNHLY and CDR2 FYNNEI. The CDR3 contains 15 residues. V shed 3 bases and J 4 bases; nucleotides not matched to a gene: 8. DNA of the CDR3: TGTGCCAGCAGTGACCGGTGGGACAGATCCACTGAAGCTTTCTTT. Its translation is CASSDRWDRSTEAFF. The full variable domain, with the rest looked up from reference TRBV2 and TRBJ1-1, is EPEVTQTPSHQVTQMGQEVILRCVPISNHLYFYWYRQILGQKVEFLVSFYNNEISEKSEIFDDQFSVERPDGSNFTLKIRSTKLEDSAMYFCASSDRWDRSTEAFFGQGTRLTVV.

The chain combines TRBV19 with TRBJ2-7, with 8 bases aligning to TRBD1. Germline CDR1 and CDR2: LNHDA and SQIVND (reference sequence). The CDR3 has 14 residues. After removal of 6 bases from V and 4 bases from J, the junction contained 8 bases not matched to a gene. The CDR3: CASSRAGGFYEQYF. CDR3 DNA: TGTGCCAGTAGCCGGGCAGGGGGCTTTTACGAGCAGTACTTC.

The table lists this clone with a few counts. The same CDR3 can be traced to other DNA sequences in this sample. The chain employs TRBV6-6 and TRBJ2-7; no clear D gene. The ends were cut back, 2 bases at V and 3 bases at J, with 5 bases in the middle. Germline CDR1 is MNHNY and CDR2 is SVGAGI (reference sequence). This CDR3 spans 12 amino acids. The chain's CDR3 is CASSYPGYEQYF. The CDR3, as DNA: TGTGCCAGCAGTTACCCGGGCTACGAGCAGTACTTC.

The chain recombines TRBV7-2 with TRBJ2-1; 9 positions agree with TRBD2. The junction had 6 bases not matched to a gene; V was cut back by 4 bases and J by 5 bases. The CDR3 sequence is 15 residues long. Germline CDR1 reads SGHTA; CDR2 reads FQGNSA. The chain's CDR3 is CASSSSGAPNNEQFF. The CDR3 nucleotides read TGTGCCAGCAGCTCTAGCGGGGCCCCTAACAATGAGCAGTTCTTC.

This chain links TRBV27 with TRBJ2-7, with a possible D match to TRBD1 (6 bases). V was shortened by 2 bases and J by 5 bases, with 13 bases between the two germline ends. The CDR3 totals 14 residues. The germline CDR1 and CDR2 sequences are MNHEY and SMNVEV (reference sequence). The CDR3 spells CASSLHREGHEQYF. DNA for the CDR3: TGTGCCAGCAGTTTACACAGGGAAGGGCACGAGCAGTACTTC.

The V call is TRBV7-3, the J call TRBJ1-1; 7 bases align to TRBD1. Germline CDR1 reads SGHTA; CDR2 reads FQGTGA. The CDR3 is made up of 15 amino acids. V shed 7 bases, J shed 3 bases, and the junction held 11 bases outside the gene matches. This CDR3 is CASTPTGRLDTEAFF. The CDR3 nucleotides read TGTGCCAGCACCCCGACAGGGAGATTGGACACTGAAGCTTTCTTT. The whole variable domain, remainder taken from reference TRBV7-3 and TRBJ1-1, is GAGVSQTPSNKVTEKGKYVELRCDPISGHTALYWYRQSLGQGPEFLIYFQGTGAADDSGLPNDRFFAVRPEGSVSTLKIQRTERGDSAVYLCASTPTGRLDTEAFFGQGTRLTVV.

This chain links TRBV27 with TRBJ2-7; 8 nucleotides align to TRBD1. V gave up 5 bases and J gave up 6 bases; unmatched junction bases: 9. The CDR3 sequence is 14 residues long. Germline V gene lookup returns CDR1 MNHEY and CDR2 SMNVEV (reference sequence). The CDR3 DNA reads TGTGCCAGCAGTCATGACAGGGGACAGCGCGAGCAGTACTTC. This codes for CASSHDRGQREQYF.

The genes are TRBV2 and TRBJ2-2, with D perhaps TRBD1 (6 bases). Germline lookup yields CDR1 SNHLY and CDR2 FYNNEI. The ends were cut back, 6 bases at V and 2 bases at J, with 13 bases in the middle. The CDR3 is 15 residues long. In DNA, the CDR3 is TGTGCCAGCAGGGGGCCAGGGGCCAACACCGGGGAGCTGTTTTTT. It is translated as CASRGPGANTGELFF.

The chain couples TRBV5-4 to TRBJ1-1, with a possible D match to TRBD1 (5 bases). The V end was cut by 3 bases, the J end by 2 bases, with 8 bases between. The CDR3 extends over 13 amino acids. Germline V gene sequence: CDR1 SGHNT, CDR2 YYREEE (reference sequence). As DNA, the CDR3 is TGTGCCAGCAGCTCGACAGTAAACACTGAAGCTTTCTTT. Protein: CASSSTVNTEAFF. Variable domain in full (rest from reference TRBV5-4 and TRBJ1-1): ETGVTQSPTHLIKTRGQQVTLRCSSQSGHNTVSWYQQALGQGPQFIFQYYREEENGRGNFPPRFSGLQFPNYSSELNVNALELDDSALYLCASSSTVNTEAFFGQGTRLTVV.

The V gene is TRBV30, the J gene TRBJ2-5, with 10 bases that match TRBD2. This CDR3 comprises 14 residues. CDR1 is GTSNPN, CDR2 SVGIG, per germline (reference sequence). V trimming: 2 bases; J trimming: 5 bases; junction bases outside the gene matches: 5. CDR3 nucleotides: TGTGCCTGGAGTAGCGGGAGGGCACGTGAGACCCAGTACTTC. Protein sequence: CAWSSGRARETQYF.

The chain links TRBV29-1 to TRBJ2-7; D remains unclear. The V end was cut by 6 bases, the J end by 2 bases, with 17 bases between. The CDR3 sequence is 14 residues long. Looked up from germline, CDR1 is SQVTM and CDR2 is ANQGSEA. CDR3 sequence reads: CSVARHTSPYEQYF. The CDR3 DNA reads TGCAGCGTCGCGAGACATACTTCCCCCTACGAGCAGTACTTC.

This clone was observed a few times. V usage is TRBV28 and J usage is TRBJ1-1; D is unclear. From germline, CDR1 is MDHEN and CDR2 SYDVKM. Trimming took off 2 bases at V and 5 bases at J, with 18 bases between the two ends. The CDR3 length is 16 residues. This chain's CDR3 is CASSLTGRAGRTEAFF. Written as DNA, the CDR3 is TGTGCCAGCAGTTTAACCGGGCGCGCGGGGAGGACTGAAGCTTTCTTT.

The chain is built from TRBV25-1 and TRBJ1-4; 7 bases line up with TRBD1. The ends lost 5 bases at V and 4 bases at J; junction bases unmatched: 7. CDR3 size: 15 residues. The V gene's germline CDR1 is MGHDK and CDR2 SYGVNS. CDR3 in amino acids: CASSPPGQFNEKLFF. DNA for the CDR3: TGTGCCAGCAGTCCCCCGGGACAGTTTAATGAAAAACTGTTTTTT. Supplemented by reference TRBV25-1 and TRBJ1-4, the full variable domain reads EADIYQTPRYLVIGTGKKITLECSQTMGHDKMYWYQQDPGMELHLIHYSYGVNSTEKGDLSSESTVSRIRTEHFPLTLESARPSHTSQYLCASSPPGQFNEKLFFGSGTQLSVL.

This clone has only a few counts. The rearrangement uses TRBV7-2 and TRBJ1-5, with 8 bases matching TRBD1. J was trimmed by 6 bases and V by 5 bases; bases with no gene match: 6. The V gene's germline CDR1 is SGHTA and CDR2 FQGNSA. The CDR3 totals 14 residues. In DNA form, the CDR3 reads TGTGCCAGCAGCCCACCAGGGGGCGGTCAGCCCCAGCATTTT. Its translation is CASSPPGGGQPQHF.

V gene TRBV5-1 combines with J gene TRBJ2-2; the match to TRBD1 covers 8 bases. With V trimmed by 5 bases and J by 1 base, 4 bases remained unmatched. The CDR3 totals 15 residues. Germline CDR1 reads SGHRS; CDR2 reads YFSETQ. CDR3 loop: CASRGQVKNTGELFF. The DNA of the CDR3 is TGCGCCAGCAGGGGACAGGTGAAGAACACCGGGGAGCTGTTTTTT.

The V gene is TRBV5-5, the J gene TRBJ1-4; D uncertain. The V gene lost 1 base and the J gene lost 8 bases, with 6 bases spanning the gap. Germline CDR1 reads SGHKS; CDR2 reads YYEKEE (reference sequence). The CDR3 spans 12 residues. The CDR3 DNA reads as TGTGCCAGCAGCTTGCAATCCGAAAAACTGTTTTTT. It encodes CASSLQSEKLFF.

This chain connects TRBV5-6 to TRBJ2-5, with a possible D match to TRBD1 (5 bases). The CDR3 covers 15 residues. V lost 4 bases and J lost 1, with 14 bases in between. In germline, CDR1 is SGHDT, CDR2 YYEEEE. The CDR3 protein is CASSPLGRAQETQYF. In nucleotides, the CDR3 is TGTGCCAGCAGCCCATTGGGCAGGGCCCAAGAGACCCAGTACTTC.

V and J are TRBV5-6 and TRBJ2-2; D possibly corresponds to TRBD1 (5 bases). Trimming shortened V by 0 bases and J by 5 bases, and 14 bases separated the two germline ends. The germline V gene has CDR1 SGHDT and CDR2 YYEEEE. The CDR3 loop spans 16 amino acids. CDR3 in amino acids: CASSLVVGPGTGELFF. DNA of the CDR3: TGTGCCAGCAGCTTGGTTGTGGGGCCAGGAACCGGGGAGCTGTTTTTT.

The V and J genes are TRBV6-5 and TRBJ1-1, with unresolved D. V lost 4 bases to trimming and J lost 1 base, with 16 bases between them. The CDR3 length is 16 residues. In germline, CDR1 is MNHEY, CDR2 SVGAGI. The CDR3: CASSSVTAGENTEAFF. As DNA, the CDR3 is TGTGCCAGCAGTTCAGTAACTGCGGGAGAGAACACTGAAGCTTTCTTT.

The rearrangement uses TRBV19 and TRBJ1-1; D gene ambiguous. The germline V gene encodes CDR1 LNHDA and CDR2 SQIVND (reference sequence). This CDR3 is built from 14 residues. Trimming stripped 9 bases from V and 2 bases from J, with 16 bases between. This chain's CDR3 is CASSTVMGNTEAFF. The DNA for the CDR3 is TGTGCCAGCAGCACAGTGATGGGTAACACTGAAGCTTTCTTT.

The genes are TRBV4-2 and TRBJ2-5; possibly TRBD1 for D (6 bases). The CDR3 runs to 15 residues. Germline V gives CDR1 LGHNA, CDR2 YNFKEQ. The germline V and J ends were trimmed by 0 bases and 5 bases, with 13 bases remaining between them. The CDR3: CASSQETERGETQYF. The CDR3 DNA reads as TGTGCCAGCAGCCAAGAGACGGAGAGGGGGGAGACCCAGTACTTC.

The chain recombines TRBV28 with TRBJ2-7; 8 bases agree with TRBD2. This CDR3 comprises 14 residues. V gave up 5 bases and J gave up 4 bases; unmatched junction bases: 7. Germline V CDR1 and CDR2: MDHEN, SYDVKM. The CDR3 protein is CASSVGTRQYEQYF. The CDR3 nucleotides are TGTGCCAGCAGTGTCGGGACTAGACAATACGAGCAGTACTTC. Based on the CDR3 plus reference TRBV28 and TRBJ2-7, the full variable domain is DVKVTQSSRYLVKRTGEKVFLECVQDMDHENMFWYRQDPGLGLRLIYFSYDVKMKEKGDIPEGYSVSREKKERFSLILESASTNQTSMYLCASSVGTRQYEQYFGPGTRLTVT.

The chain is built from TRBV10-3 and TRBJ2-3; perhaps TRBD2 as D (6 bases). The germline V gene encodes CDR1 ENHRY and CDR2 SYGVKD. With 0 bases removed from V and 1 base from J, the gap between germline ends came to 14 bases. This CDR3 has 17 amino acids. CDR3 coding DNA: TGTGCCATCAGTGAGTCGCAAAGAGGCGGGGGCACAGATACGCAGTATTTT. Translation: CAISESQRGGGTDTQYF.